This T cell receptor (beta chain) was sequenced in a study of cytomegalovirus exposure and HLA in healthy donors. Study-wide results and limits: Cytomegalovirus-associated TCR beta chains were listed, numbering 150 to 200.

This clone was observed once. Its cognate antigen is unknown. PCR was performed using 60 Vbeta and 13 Jbeta primers. In the authors' methods: Approximately 9.9 million shared chains were among the approximately 87 million unique TCR beta chains that a later analysis counted. Here immunoSEQ multiplex PCR was the method, and the copy in TCRdb shows in-frame clones only, minus some. The V and J calls and the clone size are those of that table, but D and trimming were determined from the DNA. The data contain tens of thousands of clones, roughly 60% of them singletons. This sequence was found in a human donor in good health. Sequencing was carried out using PBMCs.

CDR3 DNA sequence: TGTGCCAGCAAGAGTTCGGAGGGGCGGTCGGACTCGAACACCGGGGAGCTGTTTTTT. Translated, it gives CASKSSEGRSDSNTGELFF. The chain links TRBV14 to TRBJ2-2; D is possibly TRBD2 (6 bases). The CDR3 is 19 residues long. The germline gives CDR1 SGHDN, CDR2 FVKESK. Trimming cost V 7 bases and J 0 bases, with 24 bases left between them.